Listed here are 25 T cell receptor beta chains from one sample, sequenced in a study of T cells in Graves' hyperthyroidism and ophthalmopathy. Amplification yielded TCR beta CDR3 regions, with RNA transcripts as the source. First-round RT-PCR of the TCR CDR3 relied on the HTBI primer set. TCRdb called the multiplex PCR reads again in MiXCR, with one record for every CDR3 protein. The sample has under 550,000 distinct CDR3 sequences; 20% are singletons. The sample comprised blood. Receptors were obtained from a man aged 35-49 years with Graves' ophthalmopathy.

The count of this clonotype is one. J is TRBJ2-7 and V is TRBV4-3; weak D call: TRBD2 (6 bases). Per the germline V gene, CDR1 is LGHNA and CDR2 is YSLEER. V lost 1 base and J lost 5, with 15 bases in between. CDR3 size: 15 residues. The CDR3 reads CASSQAWRALDEQYF. The CDR3 coding sequence is TGCGCCAGCAGCCAAGCATGGAGGGCCCTCGACGAGCAGTACTTC.

There are a few counts of this clonotype. The V and J genes are TRBV30 and TRBJ1-2; D is possibly TRBD1 (5 bases). CDR1 GTSNPN and CDR2 SVGIG come from the germline V gene (reference sequence). CDR3 size: 13 residues. CDR3 sequence reads: CAFQRGEVGSYTF. CDR3 coding DNA: TGTGCTTTTCAGAGGGGTGAAGTGGGTAGCTACACCTTC.

J is TRBJ2-1 and V is TRBV20-1; D might be TRBD2 (6 bases). The CDR3 runs to 13 residues. Trimming took off 4 bases at V and 10 bases at J, with 17 bases between the two ends. Germline loops: CDR1 DFQATT, CDR2 SNEGSKA (reference sequence). CDR3: CSATTSFGYEQFF. CDR3 coding DNA: TGCAGTGCTACGACTAGTTTCGGGTACGAGCAGTTCTTC.

This clonotype was counted ten times or more. The chain combines TRBV20-1 with TRBJ2-1; D uncertain. The V end was cut by 6 bases, the J end by 0 bases, with 12 bases between. CDR1 and CDR2 (germline): DFQATT, SNEGSKA (reference sequence). The CDR3 runs 14 residues. The CDR3, as DNA: TGCAGTGCGAGACGGCTGATCTCCTACAATGAGCAGTTCTTC. It specifies CSARRLISYNEQFF.

A word on this clonotype: An end of the junction differs from the germline gene, which may be a read error. The chain couples TRBV30 to TRBJ1-1, with D tentatively TRBD1 (5 bases). Germline-derived CDR1 and CDR2 are GTSNPN and SVGIG (reference sequence). This CDR3 region has 15 residues. CDR3 region: CARSPGGVMNTEAFF. The CDR3 DNA sequence: TGTGCCCGGAGTCCGGGGGGTGTTATGAACACTGAAGCTTTCTTT.

Of note for this clonotype: A clone one base away is much larger, so this may be a read error. The V and J genes are TRBV7-2 and TRBJ1-1, with no clear D. The CDR3 has 16 residues. Trimming took 3 bases from V and 3 from J, leaving 17 bases between them. Germline CDR1 SGHTA, CDR2 FQGNSA. The CDR3 DNA follows: TGTGCCAGCAGCTTTTTTGGCAGCGGAGGATACACTGAAGCTTTCTTT. Protein: CASSFFGSGGYTEAFF. Filled out from reference TRBV7-2 and TRBJ1-1, the complete variable domain reads GAGVSQSPSNKVTEKGKDVELRCDPISGHTALYWYRQSLGQGLEFLIYFQGNSAPDKSGLPSDRFSAERTGGSVSTLTIQRTQQEDSAVYLCASSFFGSGGYTEAFFGQGTRLTVV.

Points on this clonotype: One end of the junction varies from germline; a read error may be responsible. In DNA form, the CDR3 reads TGTACCAGCAGCGCGGGAGGGGACTTCTATGGCTACACCTTC. This codes for CTSSAGGDFYGYTF. The chain links TRBV2 to TRBJ1-2; D might be TRBD1 (5 bases). Germline V gene lookup returns CDR1 SNHLY and CDR2 FYNNEI. The CDR3 extends over 14 amino acids.

This clonotype was seen at least ten times. This chain uses TRBV18 with TRBJ1-2, with 9 bases fitting TRBD1. The CDR3 loop spans 14 amino acids. Germline loops: CDR1 KGHSH, CDR2 LQKENI. V shed 4 bases and J 11 bases; nucleotides not matched to a gene: 11. The DNA for the CDR3 is TGTGCCAGCTCACTGCGGGACAGGGCGACTCCATACACCTTC. The encoded protein is CASSLRDRATPYTF. The full variable domain, its missing parts supplied by reference TRBV18 and TRBJ1-2, is NAGVMQNPRHLVRRRGQEARLRCSPMKGHSHVYWYRQLPEEGLKFMVYLQKENIIDESGMPKERFSAEFPKEGPSILRIQQVVRGDSAAYFCASSLRDRATPYTFGSGTRLTVV.

This clonotype showed up just a few times. V is TRBV29-1 and J is TRBJ1-2; D is perhaps TRBD1 (5 bases). V gave up 3 bases and J gave up 6 bases, with 11 bases separating them. In germline, CDR1 is SQVTM, CDR2 ANQGSEA. The CDR3 is made up of 12 amino acids. In DNA form, the CDR3 reads TGCAGCGTTGATGGGACGGGAGATGGCTACACCTTC. This translates into CSVDGTGDGYTF.

This clonotype appeared a few times. The chain employs TRBV9 and TRBJ2-3, with TRBD2 matching over 7 bases. The CDR3 runs 16 residues. Germline V gene lookup returns CDR1 SGDLS and CDR2 YYNGEE. The ends lost 2 bases at V and 0 bases at J; junction bases unmatched: 6. CDR3 loop: CASSVAAGLSTDTQYF. CDR3 bases: TGTGCCAGCAGCGTGGCAGCGGGGCTTAGCACAGATACGCAGTATTTT.

This sequence joins TRBV29-1 and TRBJ1-1; D is ambiguous. This CDR3 is built from 11 residues. The germline V and J ends were trimmed by 5 bases and 5 bases, with 9 bases remaining between them. In germline, CDR1 is SQVTM, CDR2 ANQGSEA. The CDR3 region has the DNA TGCAGCGTTTTTCTGCGGACTGAAGCTTTCTTT. Translation gives CSVFLRTEAFF.

The CDR3 loop reads CATSDTGTSGPYNEQFF. CDR3 in DNA: TGTGCCACCAGTGATACAGGGACTAGCGGACCCTACAATGAGCAGTTCTTC. This chain links TRBV24-1 with TRBJ2-1, with TRBD2 matching over 11 bases. The trim removed 3 bases at V and 2 bases at J, leaving 5 bases unmatched. This CDR3 is 17 amino acids long. Germline CDR1 KGHDR, CDR2 SFDVKD.

V usage is TRBV5-1 and J usage is TRBJ1-2; tentatively, D is TRBD1 (5 bases). This CDR3 contains 14 residues. V was shortened by 2 bases and J by 4 bases, with 12 bases between the two germline ends. Germline lookup yields CDR1 SGHRS and CDR2 YFSETQ. In DNA form, the CDR3 reads TGCGCCAGCAGCTTTGACCAGGGTAGCTATGGCTACACCTTC. Its translation: CASSFDQGSYGYTF. Supplemented by reference TRBV5-1 and TRBJ1-2, the full variable domain reads KAGVTQTPRYLIKTRGQQVTLSCSPISGHRSVSWYQQTPGQGLQFLFEYFSETQRNKGNFPGRFSGRQFSNSRSEMNVSTLELGDSALYLCASSFDQGSYGYTFGSGTRLTVV.

This clonotype has a count of ten or more. The genes are TRBV20-1 and TRBJ1-5; D might be TRBD1 (6 bases). Between the trimmed V and J ends, which lost 6 bases and 0 bases, there was a span of 12 bases. Germline V CDR1 and CDR2: DFQATT, SNEGSKA (reference sequence). The CDR3 runs 14 residues. The CDR3 is CSALQGLSNQPQHF. The CDR3 DNA sequence: TGCAGTGCCCTACAGGGTCTTAGCAATCAGCCCCAGCATTTT.

The chain links TRBV6-1 to TRBJ1-1; perhaps TRBD1 as D (5 bases). CDR3 size: 13 residues. Germline CDR1 reads MNHNS; CDR2 reads SASEGT. Between the trimmed V and J ends, which lost 8 bases and 8 bases, there was a span of 18 bases. The CDR3 is CASGQSVGPEAFF. CDR3 in DNA: TGTGCCAGCGGCCAGTCGGTGGGGCCGGAAGCTTTCTTT.

The chain carries TRBV5-1 and TRBJ2-7; D might be TRBD1 (5 bases). The CDR3 loop spans 14 amino acids. Germline values: CDR1 SGHRS, CDR2 YFSETQ. V was trimmed by 0 bases and J by 0 bases, leaving 7 bases between them. CDR3 sequence reads: CASSLEQVSYEQYF. CDR3 sequence (DNA): TGCGCCAGCAGCTTGGAACAGGTCTCCTACGAGCAGTACTTC.

The chain is built from TRBV12-3 or TRBV12-4 and TRBJ1-6, with D possibly TRBD1 on 5 matching bases. This CDR3 region has 13 residues. The V and J ends lost 6 bases and 9 bases respectively, with 12 bases between them. The CDR3 bases are TGTGCCAGCAGCCAACTGACAGTTTCACCCCTCCACTTT. Translating gives CASSQLTVSPLHF.

This clonotype came up many times. This sequence joins TRBV5-6 and TRBJ2-1, with 9 positions matching TRBD2. Germline V gene data show CDR1 as SGHDT and CDR2 as YYEEEE. J was trimmed by 4 bases and V by 1 base; bases with no gene match: 9. The CDR3 length is 17 residues. The CDR3 nucleotides are TGTGCCAGCAGCTTGATCGGGGCGGGGGGGCGATACAATGAGCAGTTCTTC. Residues: CASSLIGAGGRYNEQFF.

The J gene is TRBJ1-6, the V gene TRBV6-1, with 8 nucleotides matching TRBD1. There are 18 residues in the CDR3. Germline V gene lookup returns CDR1 MNHNS and CDR2 SASEGT. Trimming at V came to 6 bases and at J to 1 base, leaving 11 bases not matched to a gene. The CDR3 sequence: CASRPGQVFGSYNSPLHF. DNA of the CDR3: TGTGCCAGCAGGCCGGGACAGGTCTTTGGGTCCTATAATTCACCCCTCCACTTT.

This clonotype was detected ten times or more. CDR3 in amino acids: CASSLTRQLRTNTEAFF. The CDR3 bases are TGTGCCAGCAGCTTAACAAGACAGTTGCGAACGAACACTGAAGCTTTCTTT. The chain has TRBV11-2 and TRBJ1-1; possibly TRBD1 for D (5 bases). This CDR3 region has 17 residues. The ends were cut back, 2 bases at V and 1 base at J, with 17 bases in the middle. Germline CDR1 is SGHAT and CDR2 is FQNNGV.

The V gene is TRBV11-3, the J gene TRBJ1-6; D is perhaps TRBD1 (6 bases). The V end was cut by 5 bases, the J end by 0 bases, with 29 bases between. The CDR3 is made up of 22 amino acids. Germline CDR1 and CDR2: SGHNT and YENEEA. CDR3 protein: CASSHEPDSRGLSSSYNSPLHF. The CDR3, as DNA: TGTGCCAGCAGCCATGAGCCGGATAGCAGGGGTTTAAGTTCCTCCTATAATTCACCCCTCCACTTT.

This clonotype occurred many times. This chain connects TRBV28 to TRBJ2-1; D is possibly TRBD1 or TRBD2 (6 bases each). The CDR3 consists of 15 residues. V was trimmed by 7 bases and J by 6 bases, leaving 19 bases between them. The germline CDR1 and CDR2 sequences are MDHEN and SYDVKM. This CDR3 is CASTIGGTFRNEQFF. Written as DNA, the CDR3 is TGTGCCAGCACCATTGGGGGGACATTCCGCAATGAGCAGTTCTTC. The full variable domain, with the rest looked up from reference TRBV28 and TRBJ2-1, is DVKVTQSSRYLVKRTGEKVFLECVQDMDHENMFWYRQDPGLGLRLIYFSYDVKMKEKGDIPEGYSVSREKKERFSLILESASTNQTSMYLCASTIGGTFRNEQFFGPGTRLTVL.

CDR3 nucleotides: TGTGCCTGTACTAGAGCGGGGGGTGGTTATGAGCAGTTCTTC. Amino acid sequence: CACTRAGGGYEQFF. The chain couples TRBV30 to TRBJ2-1, with 9 nucleotides matching TRBD2. Germline V gene data show CDR1 as GTSNPN and CDR2 as SVGIG (reference sequence). The CDR3 spans 14 residues. The V and J ends lost 6 bases and 8 bases, in that order; junction bases with no gene match: 11. Drawing the rest from reference TRBV30 and TRBJ2-1, the complete variable domain is SQTIHQWPATLVQPVGSPLSLECTVEGTSNPNLYWYRQAAGRGLQLLFYSVGIGQISSEVPQNLSASRPQDRQFILSSKKLLLSDSGFYLCACTRAGGGYEQFFGPGTRLTVL.

This clonotype appeared many times. V gene TRBV12-3 or TRBV12-4 combines with J gene TRBJ1-1, with D possibly being TRBD1 (6 bases). Trimming removed 7 bases from V and 7 bases from J, with 13 bases in between. The CDR3 totals 12 residues. CDR3: CASTWGRGEAFF. The CDR3 nucleotides are TGTGCCAGCACCTGGGGGCGCGGTGAAGCTTTCTTT.

The chain employs TRBV6-2 or TRBV6-3 and TRBJ2-2, with D possibly being TRBD2 (6 bases). Between the trimmed V and J ends, which lost 8 bases and 6 bases, there was a span of 16 bases. The CDR3 has 14 amino acids. CDR1 MNHEY and CDR2 SVGEGT come from the germline V gene. CDR3 sequence reads: CASQDYKRPGELFF. The CDR3 DNA reads as TGTGCCAGCCAGGACTACAAAAGGCCCGGGGAGCTGTTTTTT.